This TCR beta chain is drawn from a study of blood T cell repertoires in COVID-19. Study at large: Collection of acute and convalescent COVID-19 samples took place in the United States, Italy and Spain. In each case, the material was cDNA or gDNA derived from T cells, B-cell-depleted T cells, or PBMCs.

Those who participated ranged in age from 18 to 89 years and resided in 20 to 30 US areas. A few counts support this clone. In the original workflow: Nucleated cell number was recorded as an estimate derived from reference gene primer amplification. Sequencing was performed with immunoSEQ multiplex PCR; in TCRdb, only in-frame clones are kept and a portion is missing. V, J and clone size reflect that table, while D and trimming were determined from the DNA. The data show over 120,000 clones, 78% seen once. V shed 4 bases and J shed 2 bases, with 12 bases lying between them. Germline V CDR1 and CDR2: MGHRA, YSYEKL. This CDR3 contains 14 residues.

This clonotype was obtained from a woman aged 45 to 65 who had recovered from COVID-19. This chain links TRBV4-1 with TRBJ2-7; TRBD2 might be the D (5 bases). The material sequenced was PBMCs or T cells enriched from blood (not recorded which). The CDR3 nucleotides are TGCGCCAGCAGCCGTGAGCCGGGGACCTACGAGCAGTACGTC. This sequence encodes CASSREPGTYEQYV.